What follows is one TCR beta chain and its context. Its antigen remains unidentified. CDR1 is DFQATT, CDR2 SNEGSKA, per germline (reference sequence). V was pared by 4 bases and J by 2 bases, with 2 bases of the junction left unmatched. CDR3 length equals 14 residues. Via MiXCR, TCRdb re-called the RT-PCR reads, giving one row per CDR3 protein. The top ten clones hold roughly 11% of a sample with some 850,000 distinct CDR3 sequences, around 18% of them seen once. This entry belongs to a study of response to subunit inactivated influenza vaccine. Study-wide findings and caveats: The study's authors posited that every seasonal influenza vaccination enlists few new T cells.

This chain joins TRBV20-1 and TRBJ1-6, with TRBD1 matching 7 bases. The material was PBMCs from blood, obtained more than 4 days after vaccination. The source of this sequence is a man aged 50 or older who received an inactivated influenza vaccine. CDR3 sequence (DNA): TGCAGTGCTAAACAGGGGCCCTATAATTCACCCCTCCACTTT. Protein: CSAKQGPYNSPLHF.